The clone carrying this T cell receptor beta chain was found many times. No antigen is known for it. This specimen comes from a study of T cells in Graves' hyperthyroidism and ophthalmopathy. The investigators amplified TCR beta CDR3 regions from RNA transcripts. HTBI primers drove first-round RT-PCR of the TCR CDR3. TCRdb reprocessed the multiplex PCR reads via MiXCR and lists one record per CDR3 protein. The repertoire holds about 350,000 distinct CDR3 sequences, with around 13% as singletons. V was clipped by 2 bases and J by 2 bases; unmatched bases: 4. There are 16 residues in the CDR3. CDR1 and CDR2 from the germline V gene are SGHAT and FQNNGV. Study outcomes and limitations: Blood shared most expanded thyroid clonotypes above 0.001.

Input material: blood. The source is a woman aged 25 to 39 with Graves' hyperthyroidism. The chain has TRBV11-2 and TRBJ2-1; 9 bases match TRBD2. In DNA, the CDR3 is TGTGCCAGCAGCTTATATAGCGGGAGCCCCTACAATGAGCAGTTCTTC. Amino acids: CASSLYSGSPYNEQFF.